The T cell receptor (beta chain) described here comes from a study of beta chain features in type 1 diabetes (dated by TCRdb to 2016 to 2019). With regard to the full study: Mean age, gender distribution, total cell number and subset yield were not different between patients and healthy donors. A total of 85 million to 110 million sorted cells were examined across all samples, and RNA yield correlated strongly with the number of cells per subset. Whereas all 30 or so donors provided naive and central memory subsets, regulatory and stem cell-like memory subsets were isolated from just 8 patients and roughly 8 healthy donors. In the study, recently diagnosed type 1 diabetes patients and matched healthy donors were compared on the TCRB repertoires of their sorted circulating CD4+ T cell subsets.

Notes on this clone: Its antigen is currently not known. Base-call qualities are not available, and no considerably larger clone is one nucleotide away.

A single peripheral blood draw of about 116 mL on average was collected from each donor into heparinised tubes. Using a panel that included CD45RO, CCR7, CD25, CD127, CD95 and CD27, naive, central memory, regulatory and stem cell-like memory CD4+ T cells were sorted on a BD FACSAria II. All sorted populations exceeded 95% purity. PBMCs were isolated right away by Lymphoprep density gradient centrifugation and were stained directly, without culture. To minimize batch effects, samples were stained and sorted in pairs, one healthy donor with one patient per experiment. Study-wide conclusions, independent of this receptor: Sequencing cDNA rather than genomic DNA could over-represent highly expressing activated cells, although activation and CD3 levels did not differ between groups. Fewer insertions and more nucleotide deletions at VDJ recombination sites were observed in patients with type 1 diabetes, implying thymic rearrangement abnormalities. PCR might favor shorter templates, but patient and control samples were amplified and corrected together, so any skew would affect both groups equally. A moderate but significant shortening of TCRB CDR3 length was observed in type 1 diabetes patients in all four CD4+ subsets. Only small numbers of individuals were included in the HLA sub-analyses, which left unresolved whether HLA type had any influence on TCRB rearrangement. Naive, central memory and regulatory TCRB repertoires appeared more similar among patients than among healthy donors.

The entire amount of isolated RNA was reverse transcribed using the High Capacity cDNA Reverse Transcription Kit, so the sequenced TCRB transcripts were expressed ones. Deep immunoSEQ sequencing was performed on naive, central memory and regulatory T cell samples, with an average of around 3.5 million total reads per sample. Sorted cells were lysed in RLT buffer and RNA was extracted with DNase-treated RNeasy Micro or Mini kits, depending on cell number. Each cell subset was processed on its own to prevent cross-contamination, while patient and healthy donor samples were processed together. Using the immunoSEQ multiplex PCR, TCRB sequences were amplified from cDNA into 87-bp fragments spanning the CDR3 region. Sequencing of the amplicons was done on the Illumina HiSeq platform. As for the authors' bioinformatics: PCR bias was computationally corrected using synthetic template baselines, reads within Hamming distance 2 were collapsed, and singletons that could not be merged were discarded. Reads were aligned against IMGT to assign V, D and J genes, CDR3 length and insertions or deletions at six rearrangement sites. Within each subset, clonotype counts were normalized to sorted cell number, and only after that were true diversity and Gini coefficients computed with the tcR R package. Repertoire sharing was quantified using the overlap coefficient calculated on TCRB nucleotide sequences. Out-of-frame TCRB sequences from naive cells were analyzed to stand in for the pre-selection repertoire. The table was pulled from immuneACCESS by TCRdb, which kept in-frame rearrangements only. Such tables lose some clones; where checked, under half of the loss comes from unresolved V genes, and the rest has no known cause. The V and J calls and clone size come from that table; D and trimming were worked out from the DNA. For this sample there are more than 300,000 clones; over 13% appear just once. The top ten constitute around 0.02% of the sample.

Sequenced material: naive CD4+ T cells from blood. The cell subset or site label here, explained by the study, means: true naive CD4+ T cells. This sequence originates from a young woman in good health.

The bases are TGCAGCGTTGCCGGGACACAAGCCTACGAGCAGTACTTC. It translates as CSVAGTQAYEQYF. The chain is encoded by TRBV29-1 joined to TRBJ2-7; TRBD1 is a possible D gene, resting on 6 matching bases. The CDR1 and CDR2 encoded by the germline V gene are SQVTM and ANQGSEA. Reading from cysteine to phenylalanine, the CDR3 counts 13 amino acids. Of all the DNA, just the CDR3 is kept, 39 bases in frame from base 1. V loses 4 bases of germline sequence and J loses 2 bases, and the interval between the two ends is 12 bases.